This TCR beta chain appears in the sequencing data of a study of cytomegalovirus exposure and HLA in healthy donors. The ends lost 5 bases at V and 0 bases at J; junction bases unmatched: 9. The germline V gene encodes CDR1 MGHRA and CDR2 YSYEKL. This CDR3 contains 18 residues. PCR used 60 Vbeta primers and 13 Jbeta primers. Generated by immunoSEQ multiplex PCR, the TCRdb table keeps only in-frame clones and is missing some. The data show about 160,000 clones, 70% to 80% seen once. Sequenced input: PBMCs. This receptor was identified in a man aged 45-65 years in good health and CMV-seropositive. V usage is TRBV4-1 and J usage is TRBJ2-6; TRBD1 matches 8 bases. The CDR3 protein is CASSFGQGSYSGANVLTF. The CDR3 DNA reads TGCGCCAGCAGCTTTGGACAGGGATCTTACTCTGGGGCCAACGTCCTGACTTTC.